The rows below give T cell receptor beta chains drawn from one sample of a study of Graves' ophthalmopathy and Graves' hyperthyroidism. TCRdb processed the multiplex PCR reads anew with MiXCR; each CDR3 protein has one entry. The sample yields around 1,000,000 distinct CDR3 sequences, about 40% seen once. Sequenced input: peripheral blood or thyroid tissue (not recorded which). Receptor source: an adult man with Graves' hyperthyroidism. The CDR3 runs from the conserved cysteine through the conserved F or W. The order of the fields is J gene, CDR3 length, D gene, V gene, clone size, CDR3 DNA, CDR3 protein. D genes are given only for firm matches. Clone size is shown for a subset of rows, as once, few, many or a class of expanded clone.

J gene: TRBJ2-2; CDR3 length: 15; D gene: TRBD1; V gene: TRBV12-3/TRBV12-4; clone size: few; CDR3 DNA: TGTGCCAGCAGTCGACAGGGGCAAAACACCGGGGAGCTGTTTTTT; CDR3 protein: CASSRQGQNTGELFF
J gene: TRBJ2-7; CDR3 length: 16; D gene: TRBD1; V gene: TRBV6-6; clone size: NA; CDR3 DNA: TGTGCCAGCAGTTACTCCAGAGGGGACAGGGTCCCCGAGCAGTACTTC; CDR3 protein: CASSYSRGDRVPEQYF
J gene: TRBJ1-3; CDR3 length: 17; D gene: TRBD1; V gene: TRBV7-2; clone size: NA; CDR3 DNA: TGTGCCAGCAGCCCGGGACAGGGGGCGATTAATGGAAACACCATATATTTT; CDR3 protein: CASSPGQGAINGNTIYF
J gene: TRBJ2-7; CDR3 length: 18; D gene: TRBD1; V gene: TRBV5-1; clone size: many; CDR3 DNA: TGCGCCAGCAGCTCCCCCGGGGCGGGGACAGGGGTCCAATACGAGCAGTACTTC; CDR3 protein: CASSSPGAGTGVQYEQYF
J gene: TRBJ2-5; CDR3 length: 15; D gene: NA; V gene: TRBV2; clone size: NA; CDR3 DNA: TGTGCCAGCAGCTCGGGACAACCGTACCAAGAGACCCAGTACTTC; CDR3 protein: CASSSGQPYQETQYF
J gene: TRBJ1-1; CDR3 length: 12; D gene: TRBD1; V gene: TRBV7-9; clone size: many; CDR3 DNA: TGTGCCAGCAGACAGACAGGGAGTTGGGCTTTCTTT; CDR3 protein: CASRQTGSWAFF
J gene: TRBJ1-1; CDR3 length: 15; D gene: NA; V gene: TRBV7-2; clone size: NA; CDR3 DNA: TGTGCCAGCAGCTTAGCGGGGGGGAGGTGGACTGAAGCTTTCTTT; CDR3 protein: CASSLAGGRWTEAFF
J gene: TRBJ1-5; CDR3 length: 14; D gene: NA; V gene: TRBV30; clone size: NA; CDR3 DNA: TGTGCCTGGAGTAGTGGGACTAGCAATCAGCCCCAGCATTTT; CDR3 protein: CAWSSGTSNQPQHF
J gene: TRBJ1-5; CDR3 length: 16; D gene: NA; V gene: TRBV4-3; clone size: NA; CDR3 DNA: TGCGCCAGCAGCCAACCCCCAAGCGGGGTCGCTCAGCCCCAGCATTTT; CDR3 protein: CASSQPPSGVAQPQHF
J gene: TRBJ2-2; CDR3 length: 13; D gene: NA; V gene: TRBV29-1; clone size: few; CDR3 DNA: TGCAGCGTTGGATTGGGGGACTCTGGGGAGCTGTTTTTT; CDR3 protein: CSVGLGDSGELFF
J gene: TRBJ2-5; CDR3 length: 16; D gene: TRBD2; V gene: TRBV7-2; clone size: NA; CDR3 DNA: TGTGCCAGCAGCGCCGGACTAGCGGCAACCGGAGAGACCCAGTACTTC; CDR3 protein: CASSAGLAATGETQYF
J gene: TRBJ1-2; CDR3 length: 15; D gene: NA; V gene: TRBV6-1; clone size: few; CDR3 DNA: TGTGCCAGCACCACGACGGGGGCGATTGGCTATGGCTACACCTTC; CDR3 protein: CASTTTGAIGYGYTF
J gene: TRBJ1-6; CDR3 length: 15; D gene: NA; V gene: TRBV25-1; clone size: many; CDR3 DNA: TGTGCCAGCAGGCTCGGGGGCAGCCATAATTCACCCCTCCACTTT; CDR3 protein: CASRLGGSHNSPLHF
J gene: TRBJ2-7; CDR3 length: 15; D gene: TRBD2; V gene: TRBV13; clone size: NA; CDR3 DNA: TGTGCCAGCACCCGGACTAGCGGGAACCTATACGAGCAGTACTTC; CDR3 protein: CASTRTSGNLYEQYF
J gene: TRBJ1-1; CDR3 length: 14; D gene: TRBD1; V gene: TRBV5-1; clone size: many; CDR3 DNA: TGTGCCAGCAGCTTAGCCGACAGGGGCACTGAAGCTTTCTTT; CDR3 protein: CASSLADRGTEAFF
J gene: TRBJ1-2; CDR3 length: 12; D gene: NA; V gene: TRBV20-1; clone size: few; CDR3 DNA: TGCAGTGCTAGAGACAGGAGCTATGGCTACACCTTC; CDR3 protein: CSARDRSYGYTF
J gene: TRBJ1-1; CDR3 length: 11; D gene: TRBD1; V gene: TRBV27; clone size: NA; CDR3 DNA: TGTGCCATCTACAACAGGGGTCCAGCTTTCTTT; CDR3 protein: CAIYNRGPAFF
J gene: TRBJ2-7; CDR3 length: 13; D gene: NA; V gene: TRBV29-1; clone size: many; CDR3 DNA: TGCAGCGGAGGGGGGGCCGGGTCCTACGAGCAGTACTTC; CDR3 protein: CSGGGAGSYEQYF
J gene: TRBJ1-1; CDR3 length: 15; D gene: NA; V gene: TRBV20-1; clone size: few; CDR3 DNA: TGCAGTGCCTCTCCCTTAGGGGTCGTGGACACTGAAGCTTTCTTT; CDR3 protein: CSASPLGVVDTEAFF
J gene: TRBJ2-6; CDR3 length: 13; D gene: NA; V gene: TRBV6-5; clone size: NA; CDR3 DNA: TGTGCCAGCAGTTCCTGGGGGGCCAACGTCCTGACTTTC; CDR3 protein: CASSSWGANVLTF
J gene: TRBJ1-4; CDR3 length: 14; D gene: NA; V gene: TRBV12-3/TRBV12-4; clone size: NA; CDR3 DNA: TGTGCCAGCAGTGCTCGGGACACAAATGAAAAACTGTTTTTT; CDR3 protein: CASSARDTNEKLFF
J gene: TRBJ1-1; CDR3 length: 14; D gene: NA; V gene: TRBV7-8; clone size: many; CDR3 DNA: TGTGCCAGCAGCCGTTCTAGTCAGGACACTGAAGCTTTCTTT; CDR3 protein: CASSRSSQDTEAFF
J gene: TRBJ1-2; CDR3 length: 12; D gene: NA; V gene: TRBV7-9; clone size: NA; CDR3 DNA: TGTGCCAGCAGGCCTAACGACTTCGGCTACACCTTC; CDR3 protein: CASRPNDFGYTF
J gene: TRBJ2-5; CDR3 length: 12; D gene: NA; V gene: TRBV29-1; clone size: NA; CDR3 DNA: TGCAGCGTTGAGAAGGGGTGGGAGACCCAGTACTTC; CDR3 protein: CSVEKGWETQYF
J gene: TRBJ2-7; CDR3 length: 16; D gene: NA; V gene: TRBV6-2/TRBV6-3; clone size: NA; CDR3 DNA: TGTGCCAGCAGTTCGGTAAGGACAGAGAAAGCATACGAGCAGTACTTC; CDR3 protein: CASSSVRTEKAYEQYF
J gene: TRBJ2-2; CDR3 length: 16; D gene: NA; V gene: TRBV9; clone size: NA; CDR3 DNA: TGTGCCAGCAGCGTAGGCCCGGACCAGACGGCCGGGGAGCTGTTTTTT; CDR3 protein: CASSVGPDQTAGELFF
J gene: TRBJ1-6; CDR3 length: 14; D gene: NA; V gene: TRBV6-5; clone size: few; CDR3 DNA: TGTGCCAGCAGAAACCCAGGACCGGCTTCGCCCCTCCACTTT; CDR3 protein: CASRNPGPASPLHF
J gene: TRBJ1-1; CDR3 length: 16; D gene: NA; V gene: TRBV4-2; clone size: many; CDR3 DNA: TGTGCCAGCAGCCAACTCTTCGGGGGAATGAACACTGAAGCTTTCTTT; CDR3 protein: CASSQLFGGMNTEAFF
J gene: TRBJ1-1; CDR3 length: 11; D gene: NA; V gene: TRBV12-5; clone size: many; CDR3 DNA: TGTGCTAGTGGTTTTGGGACTGAAGCTTTCTTT; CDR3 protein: CASGFGTEAFF
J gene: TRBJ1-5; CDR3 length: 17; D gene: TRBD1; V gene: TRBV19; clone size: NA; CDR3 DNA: TGTGCCAGCAGTGAACTTCAAGGGACAGTTAGCAATCAGCCCCAGCATTTT; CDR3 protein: CASSELQGTVSNQPQHF
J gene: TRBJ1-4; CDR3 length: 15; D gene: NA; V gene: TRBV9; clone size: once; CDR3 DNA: TGTGCCAGCAATAGCGTCGGGGGTGGTAAGGAAAAACTGTTTTTT; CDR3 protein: CASNSVGGGKEKLFF
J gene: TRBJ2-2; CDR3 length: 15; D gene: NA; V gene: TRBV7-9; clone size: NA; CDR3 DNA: TGTGCCAGCAGCCCCGACAGGTGGAGCACCGGGGAGCTGTTTTTT; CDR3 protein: CASSPDRWSTGELFF
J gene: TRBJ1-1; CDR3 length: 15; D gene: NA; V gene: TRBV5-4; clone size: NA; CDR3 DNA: TGTGCCAGCAGCGGATTGGGACGGGTGAACACTGAAGCTTTCTTT; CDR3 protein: CASSGLGRVNTEAFF
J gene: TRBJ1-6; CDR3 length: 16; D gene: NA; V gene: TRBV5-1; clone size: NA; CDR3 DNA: TGCGCCAGCAGCCTAGCCGAGCACAGGGATAATTCACCCCTCCACTTT; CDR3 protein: CASSLAEHRDNSPLHF
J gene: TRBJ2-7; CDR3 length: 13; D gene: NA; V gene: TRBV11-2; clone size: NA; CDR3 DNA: TGTGCCAGCAGTTTGGGGACTCGGCGGGGGCAGTACTTC; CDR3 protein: CASSLGTRRGQYF
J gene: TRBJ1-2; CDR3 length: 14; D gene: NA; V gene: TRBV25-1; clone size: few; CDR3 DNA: TGTGCCAGCAGTGAAGGGTCCGGGGAAGGAGGCTACACCTTC; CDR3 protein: CASSEGSGEGGYTF
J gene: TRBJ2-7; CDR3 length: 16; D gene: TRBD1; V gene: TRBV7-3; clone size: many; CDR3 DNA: TGTGCCAGCAGCCCCACCGGGACAGGGGGCTCCTACGAGCAGTACTTC; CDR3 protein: CASSPTGTGGSYEQYF
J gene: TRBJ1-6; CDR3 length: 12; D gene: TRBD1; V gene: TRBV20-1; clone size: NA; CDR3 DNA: TGCAGTGCTAGAAGACAGGGGACACCCCTCCACTTT; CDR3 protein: CSARRQGTPLHF
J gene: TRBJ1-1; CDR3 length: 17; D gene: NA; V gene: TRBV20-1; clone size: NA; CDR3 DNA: TGCAGTGCTAGAGACTACCGATTAGACGGACAGTACACTGAAGCTTTCTTT; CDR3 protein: CSARDYRLDGQYTEAFF
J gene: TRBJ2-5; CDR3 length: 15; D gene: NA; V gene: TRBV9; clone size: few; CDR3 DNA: TGTGCCAGCAGCGTAGCTATGACAGCTCAAGAGACCCAGTACTTC; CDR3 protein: CASSVAMTAQETQYF
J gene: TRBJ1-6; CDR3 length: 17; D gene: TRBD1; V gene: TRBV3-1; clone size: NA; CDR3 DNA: TGTGCCAGCAGCCAAGACCTGGTACAGGGGGCTGATTCACCCCTCCACTTT; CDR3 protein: CASSQDLVQGADSPLHF
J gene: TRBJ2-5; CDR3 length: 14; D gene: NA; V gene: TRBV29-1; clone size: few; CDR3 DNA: TGCAGCGTTGAAACTAGGGAGCTAAAAGAGACCCAGTACTTC; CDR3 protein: CSVETRELKETQYF
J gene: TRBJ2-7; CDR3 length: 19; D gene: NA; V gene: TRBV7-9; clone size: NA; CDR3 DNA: NA; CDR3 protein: CASSFYICSARDLQEEQYF
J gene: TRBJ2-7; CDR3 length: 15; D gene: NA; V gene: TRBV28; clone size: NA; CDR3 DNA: TGTGCCAGCAGTTTACCAACCGGGCCAAACTACGAGCAGTACTTC; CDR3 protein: CASSLPTGPNYEQYF
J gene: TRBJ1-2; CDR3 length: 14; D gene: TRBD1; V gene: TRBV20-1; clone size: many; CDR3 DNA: TGCAGTGCAGCCCGGACAGGAGCTAACTATGGCTACACCTTC; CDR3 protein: CSAARTGANYGYTF
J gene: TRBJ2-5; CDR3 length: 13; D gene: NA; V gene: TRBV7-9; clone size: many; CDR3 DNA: TGTGCCACCGGACTCTGGGGGCAAGAGACCCAGTACTTC; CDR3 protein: CATGLWGQETQYF
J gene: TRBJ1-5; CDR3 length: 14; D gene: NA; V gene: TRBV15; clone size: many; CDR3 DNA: TGTGCCACCAGCAGAGTCAGGTATGGTCAGCCCCAGCATTTT; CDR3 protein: CATSRVRYGQPQHF
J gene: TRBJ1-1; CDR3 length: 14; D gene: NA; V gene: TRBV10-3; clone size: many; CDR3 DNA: TGTGCCTCCACACCCGGGACAATGAGGACTGAAGCTTTCTTT; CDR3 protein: CASTPGTMRTEAFF
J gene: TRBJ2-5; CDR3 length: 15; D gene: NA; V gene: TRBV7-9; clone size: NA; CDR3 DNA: TGTGCCAGCAGCTTCCGGGGCGGGTCGTTTGAGACCCAGTACTTC; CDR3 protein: CASSFRGGSFETQYF